This entry concerns a single T cell receptor (beta chain). These data belong to a study of blood T cell repertoires in COVID-19. On the study more broadly: Sites across the United States, Italy and Spain contributed samples from acute and convalescent COVID-19. In each case, the material was cDNA or gDNA derived from T cells, B-cell-depleted T cells, or PBMCs.

Source study methods: Reference gene primer amplification in the assay estimated nucleated cell counts. The table came from immunoSEQ multiplex PCR; TCRdb's copy has only in-frame clones and leaves some out. V and J calls and clone size come straight from that table; D and trimming were deduced from the DNA. The sample carries around 140,000 clones, 88% recorded once. The specimen sequenced was peripheral blood. The receptor's source is a man aged 70 or older with active COVID-19.

CDR3 bases: TGTGCCAGCAGCGTGACTAGCGGGAGCCCAGATACGCAGTATTTT. This gives the protein CASSVTSGSPDTQYF. The chain combines TRBV9 with TRBJ2-3; TRBD2 matches 12 bases. The CDR3 is 15 amino acids. V lost 2 bases to trimming and J lost 4 bases; unmatched junction nucleotides: 2. Germline assignment: CDR1 SGDLS and CDR2 YYNGEE.